A single sample is the source of the 21 T cell receptor beta chains below, sequenced in a study of shared clonotypes between healthy human individuals. Sequenced by immunoSEQ multiplex PCR; TCRdb stores in-frame clones only, minus some. The data show some 2,000,000 clones, 95% seen once. Input material: naive CD4+ T cells sorted from blood. Subset given: CD45RA+ positively selected. All receptors derive from a man younger than 35 in good health.

The chain couples TRBV11-2 to TRBJ1-3, with D perhaps TRBD1 (5 bases). Trimming shortened V by 6 bases and J by 4 bases, and 7 bases separated the two germline ends. Germline values: CDR1 SGHAT, CDR2 FQNNGV. The CDR3 extends over 12 amino acids. The CDR3, as DNA: TGTGCCAGCAGGGGGCTCGGAAACACCATATATTTT. It codes for CASRGLGNTIYF.

V is TRBV28 and J is TRBJ2-5; 9 positions match TRBD1. The germline V gene has CDR1 MDHEN and CDR2 SYDVKM. Trimming took 2 bases from V and 3 from J; bases not matched to a gene: 1. This CDR3 contains 14 residues. DNA of the CDR3: TGTGCCAGCAGTTTAACAGGGGGCGAAGAGACCCAGTACTTC. Its protein is CASSLTGGEETQYF.

The V call is TRBV5-4, the J call TRBJ2-2; D call uncertain. Germline CDR1 SGHNT, CDR2 YYREEE (reference sequence). V gave up 5 bases and J gave up 6 bases, with 17 bases separating them. CDR3 length: 15 residues. CDR3 sequence (DNA): TGTGCCAGCAGGAGGTCGTACGGAGACGCCGGGGAGCTGTTTTTT. Its protein product is CASRRSYGDAGELFF.

In the case of this clone: An end of the junction does not agree with germline; a read error may underlie this. The V and J genes are TRBV6-1 and TRBJ2-7; 7 bases match TRBD2. Germline V lookup: CDR1 MNHNS, CDR2 SASEGT. This CDR3 is built from 14 residues. CDR3 in DNA: TGTGCCAGCAGCGAAGCGGGGCCCTACTACGAGCAGTACTTC. It encodes CASSEAGPYYEQYF.

V and J are TRBV11-2 and TRBJ1-5, with TRBD1 matching over 11 bases. V gave up 5 bases and J gave up 4 bases; unmatched junction bases: 7. In germline, CDR1 is SGHAT, CDR2 FQNNGV. The CDR3 is made up of 16 amino acids. This CDR3 reads CASSEAGTGGNQPQHF. CDR3 nucleotide sequence: TGTGCCAGCAGCGAGGCCGGGACAGGGGGTAATCAGCCCCAGCATTTT.

The V and J genes are TRBV4-1 and TRBJ2-4; the D call may be TRBD1 or TRBD2 (6 bases each). CDR3 size: 16 residues. In germline, CDR1 is MGHRA, CDR2 YSYEKL. The V end was cut by 3 bases, the J end by 1 base, with 13 bases between. CDR3 sequence: CASSQGGLGAKNIQYF. DNA of the CDR3: TGCGCCAGCAGCCAGGGGGGCCTCGGGGCCAAAAACATTCAGTACTTC.

A remark on this clone: The same CDR3 also results from other DNA sequences found in this sample. The chain links TRBV5-1 to TRBJ1-6; D ambiguous. Trimming removed 0 bases at V and 0 bases at J, with 7 bases between. This CDR3 has 16 amino acids. CDR1 and CDR2 (germline): SGHRS, YFSETQ. The CDR3 sequence: CASSLDGNSYNSPLHF. The DNA of the CDR3 is TGCGCCAGCAGCTTGGACGGAAACTCCTATAATTCACCCCTCCACTTT.

The J gene is TRBJ2-5, the V gene TRBV5-4; the D gene is possibly TRBD1 (6 bases). This CDR3 is 13 amino acids long. The germline V and J ends were trimmed by 1 base and 4 bases, with 8 bases remaining between them. CDR1 SGHNT and CDR2 YYREEE come from the germline V gene (reference sequence). DNA of the CDR3: TGTGCCAGCAGCTTGACAGGGAGAGAGACCCAGTACTTC. Amino acid sequence: CASSLTGRETQYF. The full variable domain, its missing parts supplied by reference TRBV5-4 and TRBJ2-5, is ETGVTQSPTHLIKTRGQQVTLRCSSQSGHNTVSWYQQALGQGPQFIFQYYREEENGRGNFPPRFSGLQFPNYSSELNVNALELDDSALYLCASSLTGRETQYFGPGTRLLVL.

This sequence joins TRBV19 and TRBJ1-2; 7 nucleotides match TRBD1. J gave up 6 bases and V 7 bases, and 11 bases lay outside the gene matches. This CDR3 is 14 amino acids long. Looked up from germline, CDR1 is LNHDA and CDR2 is SQIVND (reference sequence). The DNA of the CDR3 is TGTGCCAGTACTTCAGGGGGGACAACCGATGGCTACACCTTC. Its protein product is CASTSGGTTDGYTF.

Points on this clone: Other DNA sequences in this sample translate to the same CDR3. The gene calls are TRBV5-1 and TRBJ1-4; a weak D match, TRBD1 (5 bases). Trimming pared 0 bases from V and 4 bases from J, leaving 7 bases between. Germline V lookup: CDR1 SGHRS, CDR2 YFSETQ. CDR3 length: 14 amino acids. The CDR3 region is CASSLGGDNEKLFF. CDR3 nucleotides: TGCGCCAGCAGCTTGGGAGGGGATAATGAAAAACTGTTTTTT. Combining the CDR3 with reference TRBV5-1 and TRBJ1-4 gives the whole variable domain KAGVTQTPRYLIKTRGQQVTLSCSPISGHRSVSWYQQTPGQGLQFLFEYFSETQRNKGNFPGRFSGRQFSNSRSEMNVSTLELGDSALYLCASSLGGDNEKLFFGSGTQLSVL.

The V call is TRBV27, the J call TRBJ1-2; D is possibly TRBD1 (5 bases). Germline CDR1 reads MNHEY; CDR2 reads SMNVEV (reference sequence). V lost 0 bases, J lost 4 bases, and 9 bases lay in between. This CDR3 is built from 14 residues. In nucleotides, the CDR3 is TGTGCCAGCAGTTTATCGCCGGACACCTATGGCTACACCTTC. Its protein is CASSLSPDTYGYTF.

V usage is TRBV27 and J usage is TRBJ1-5, with 7 bases matching TRBD1. There are 16 residues in the CDR3. The V segment lost 7 bases and the J segment 4 bases; nucleotides outside the gene matches: 13. The germline CDR1 and CDR2 sequences are MNHEY and SMNVEV (reference sequence). CDR3 sequence (DNA): TGTGCCAGCATGTTTACCCACAGGGGCTCAAATCAGCCCCAGCATTTT. It yields the protein CASMFTHRGSNQPQHF.

The V and J genes are TRBV27 and TRBJ2-2; 13 bases match TRBD2. Germline values: CDR1 MNHEY, CDR2 SMNVEV (reference sequence). Losses at the gene ends were 4 bases for V and 9 bases for J; bases not matched to a gene: 8. This CDR3 has 16 residues. CDR3 region: CASSSLTSGGTRELFF. The CDR3 coding sequence is TGTGCCAGCAGTTCCCTGACTAGCGGGGGGACCCGGGAGCTGTTTTTT.

This clone appeared once. J is TRBJ1-6 and V is TRBV16; D may be TRBD1 (6 bases). Looked up from germline, CDR1 is KGHSY and CDR2 is FQNENV. The CDR3 is 17 amino acids. The V end lost 0 bases, the J end lost 3 bases, and 12 bases lay between the germline ends. The CDR3 sequence is CASSQSRGAGYNSPLHF. CDR3 bases: TGTGCCAGCAGCCAATCGCGGGGGGCTGGCTATAATTCACCCCTCCACTTT. The full variable domain, rest sourced from reference TRBV16 and TRBJ1-6, is GEEVAQTPKHLVRGEGQKAKLYCAPIKGHSYVFWYQQVLKNEFKFLISFQNENVFDETGMPKERFSAKCLPNSPCSLEIQATKLEDSAVYFCASSQSRGAGYNSPLHFGNGTRLTVT.

This clone was picked up one time. Additional DNA sequences in this sample encode the identical CDR3. The rearrangement links TRBV10-3 to TRBJ1-5; a possible D gene is TRBD1 (5 bases). V was cut by 6 bases and J by 1 base, with 10 bases left in between. The CDR3 consists of 14 residues. Per the germline V gene, CDR1 is ENHRY and CDR2 is SYGVKD. CDR3 loop: CAISEGSSNQPQHF. Here the CDR3 DNA reads TGTGCCATCAGCGAGGGGTCCAGCAATCAGCCCCAGCATTTT.

J is TRBJ2-7 and V is TRBV28; D may be TRBD1 or TRBD2 (5 bases each). With 5 bases removed from V and 6 bases from J, the gap between germline ends came to 20 bases. The CDR3 is 15 amino acids. CDR1 and CDR2 from the germline V gene are MDHEN and SYDVKM. DNA for the CDR3: TGTGCCAGCAGTCCACCTCCTGGCCAGGGACGCGAGCAGTACTTC. Its translation is CASSPPPGQGREQYF.

This rearrangement joins TRBV7-2 to TRBJ2-6; possible D gene TRBD2, 6 bases. This CDR3 spans 17 amino acids. Germline V gene data show CDR1 as SGHTA and CDR2 as FQGNSA. The germline V and J ends were trimmed by 4 bases and 0 bases, with 13 bases remaining between them. As DNA, the CDR3 is TGTGCCAGCAGCTCTGGAGGGCCCCTCTCTGGGGCCAACGTCCTGACTTTC. This gives the protein CASSSGGPLSGANVLTF. The full variable domain, rest sourced from reference TRBV7-2 and TRBJ2-6, is GAGVSQSPSNKVTEKGKDVELRCDPISGHTALYWYRQSLGQGLEFLIYFQGNSAPDKSGLPSDRFSAERTGGSVSTLTIQRTQQEDSAVYLCASSSGGPLSGANVLTFGAGSRLTVL.

The J gene is TRBJ1-4, the V gene TRBV5-6, with D perhaps matching TRBD1 (5 bases). Germline V CDR1 and CDR2: SGHDT, YYEEEE. With 6 bases removed from V and 8 bases from J, the gap between germline ends came to 20 bases. This CDR3 region has 15 residues. This chain's CDR3 is CASKANGQGGEKLFF. The DNA for the CDR3 is TGTGCCAGCAAAGCGAACGGGCAGGGTGGGGAAAAACTGTTTTTT.

This clone was seen only a few times. This sequence joins TRBV9 and TRBJ1-6; no clear D. Germline assignment: CDR1 SGDLS and CDR2 YYNGEE. The V gene lost 2 bases and the J gene lost 5 bases, with 2 bases spanning the gap. The CDR3 has 12 amino acids. The CDR3 DNA follows: TGTGCCAGCAGCGTCCATAATTCACCCCTCCACTTT. It is translated as CASSVHNSPLHF. The variable domain in full, completed from reference TRBV9 and TRBJ1-6, reads DSGVTQTPKHLITATGQRVTLRCSPRSGDLSVYWYQQSLDQGLQFLIQYYNGEERAKGNILERFSAQQFPDLHSELNLSSLELGDSALYFCASSVHNSPLHFGNGTRLTVT.

The chain is built from TRBV6-6 and TRBJ1-1, with D perhaps TRBD1 (6 bases). The CDR3 is 14 amino acids. Germline V CDR1 and CDR2: MNHNY, SVGAGI (reference sequence). The V end was cut by 7 bases, the J end by 0 bases, with 12 bases between. CDR3 sequence reads: CASTDRDMNTEAFF. In DNA form, the CDR3 reads TGTGCCAGCACCGACCGGGACATGAACACTGAAGCTTTCTTT.

The chain employs TRBV5-6 and TRBJ2-4; D is unclear. Germline CDR1 reads SGHDT; CDR2 reads YYEEEE. The length of the CDR3 is 15 residues. Trimming shortened V by 0 bases and J by 4 bases, and 11 bases separated the two germline ends. The CDR3 DNA follows: TGTGCCAGCAGCTTGGCCCCGGAACCAAAAAACATTCAGTACTTC. As protein: CASSLAPEPKNIQYF.